These 19 T cell receptor beta chains originate from one sample sequenced in a study of T-cell memory formation after mild COVID-19. TCRdb recomputed calls from the 5' RACE reads with MiXCR, one row per CDR3 protein. Of roughly 600,000 distinct CDR3 sequences listed, about a sixth are singletons. What was sequenced was PBMCs or a T cell subset sorted from them (not recorded which). These receptors all stem from an adult woman who had mild COVID-19 (a few samples of this study predate the infection). Cell type and time point are not known.

V and J are TRBV30 and TRBJ1-2, with D uncertain. CDR1 is GTSNPN, CDR2 SVGIG, per germline (reference sequence). The CDR3 totals 12 residues. CDR3 nucleotide sequence: TGTGCTGGTCTTCGAGGCGATTATGGCTACACCTTC. It codes for CAGLRGDYGYTF.

This clonotype was observed once. The chain is built from TRBV19 and TRBJ1-1; D may be TRBD1 (6 bases). Trimming took 3 bases from V and 4 from J, leaving 15 bases between them. This CDR3 is 15 amino acids long. The germline V gene has CDR1 LNHDA and CDR2 SQIVND (reference sequence). The CDR3 here is CASSMGYRAGTEAFF. The CDR3 DNA reads as TGTGCCAGTAGTATGGGTTACAGGGCGGGCACTGAAGCTTTCTTT. The whole variable domain, filled in from reference TRBV19 and TRBJ1-1, reads DGGITQSPKYLFRKEGQNVTLSCEQNLNHDAMYWYRQDPGQGLRLIYYSQIVNDFQKGDIAEGYSVSREKKESFPLTVTSAQKNPTAFYLCASSMGYRAGTEAFFGQGTRLTVV.

This chain joins TRBV5-1 and TRBJ1-6, with no clear D. The ends were cut back, 0 bases at V and 0 bases at J, with 10 bases in the middle. CDR1 is SGHRS and CDR2 is YFSETQ in the germline V gene. This CDR3 is built from 17 residues. The CDR3 coding sequence is TGCGCCAGCAGCTTGGAGCCGTCGAGCTCCTATAATTCACCCCTCCACTTT. Translating gives CASSLEPSSSYNSPLHF.

V is TRBV6-1 and J is TRBJ2-7; perhaps TRBD2 as D (5 bases). Germline loops: CDR1 MNHNS, CDR2 SASEGT. This CDR3 is built from 14 residues. The V gene lost 5 bases and the J gene lost 1 base, with 12 bases spanning the gap. The CDR3 nucleotides are TGTGCCAGCAGTTGGGCCCTAGCATCCTACGAGCAGTACTTC. Amino acid sequence: CASSWALASYEQYF.

Here the CDR3 reads CATSRDGAPDTQYF. In DNA, the CDR3 is TGTGCCACCAGCAGAGATGGGGCACCAGATACGCAGTATTTT. V gene TRBV15 combines with J gene TRBJ2-3, with D possibly matching TRBD1 (5 bases). The CDR3 has 14 amino acids. The germline CDR1 and CDR2 sequences are LNHNV and YYDKDF (reference sequence). The V end was cut by 0 bases, the J end by 4 bases, with 8 bases between.

In DNA form, the CDR3 reads TGTGCCAGCAGCTGGGGAACAGGAAGCTCCTACGAGCAGTACTTC. Translating gives CASSWGTGSSYEQYF. The rearrangement uses TRBV5-6 and TRBJ2-7, with a tentative D call TRBD1 (5 bases). Looked up from germline, CDR1 is SGHDT and CDR2 is YYEEEE. With 3 bases removed from V and 0 bases from J, the gap between germline ends came to 13 bases. The CDR3 loop spans 15 amino acids.

In regard to this clonotype: Its ends do not fully match the called genes, so a read error is possible. V gene TRBV6-5 combines with J gene TRBJ2-7; D gene unclear. The CDR3 runs to 14 residues. The germline V gene has CDR1 MNHEY and CDR2 SVGAGI. The DNA of the CDR3 is TGTGTCAGCAGTAGGGCGGAGAGCTCCTACGAGCAGTACTTC. Its translation is CVSSRAESSYEQYF.

This clonotype was seen a few times. The V gene is TRBV5-6, the J gene TRBJ1-1, with 11 bases matching TRBD1. Germline V lookup: CDR1 SGHDT, CDR2 YYEEEE. With V trimmed by 3 bases and J by 5 bases, 0 bases remained unmatched. The CDR3 covers 13 residues. The CDR3 DNA is TGTGCCAGCAGCTGGGACAGGGGGACTGAAGCTTTCTTT. Translation gives CASSWDRGTEAFF.

A word on this clonotype: The junction departs from germline at one end; a sequencing error may be responsible. The chain carries TRBV9 and TRBJ1-1; 8 bases are a match to TRBD1. This CDR3 is built from 14 residues. From germline, CDR1 is SGDLS and CDR2 YYNGEE. The CDR3 nucleotides are TGTGCCAGCAGCCCAAGGACAGGGAACGCTGAAGCTTTCTTT. This gives the protein CASSPRTGNAEAFF.

This chain links TRBV7-3 with TRBJ1-2; 7 bases are shared with TRBD1. V shed 1 base, J shed 1 base, and the junction held 6 bases outside the gene matches. This CDR3 has 16 residues. CDR1 SGHTA and CDR2 FQGTGA come from the germline V gene. This chain's CDR3 is CASSLNSGTVNYGYTF. CDR3 DNA: TGTGCCAGCAGCTTAAACTCCGGGACAGTTAACTATGGCTACACCTTC.

This clonotype appeared a few times. The chain recombines TRBV12-3 or TRBV12-4 with TRBJ1-4, with D possibly being TRBD1 (5 bases). This CDR3 has 15 amino acids. Trimming cost V 3 bases and J 7 bases, with 15 bases left between them. The CDR3 DNA reads as TGTGCCAGCAGTTTTTCGGGGGGGGAGAGTGAAAAACTGTTTTTT. Its protein is CASSFSGGESEKLFF.

This clonotype showed up just a few times. CDR3 in amino acids: CASSVEDSLGEQYF. The DNA of the CDR3 is TGCGCCAGCAGCGTCGAGGACAGCCTAGGCGAGCAGTACTTC. The chain has TRBV5-1 and TRBJ2-7, with a tentative D call TRBD1 (6 bases). This CDR3 has 14 amino acids. CDR1 and CDR2 (germline): SGHRS, YFSETQ. Trimming left V 4 bases short and J 6 bases short, with 17 bases between.

The rearrangement uses TRBV4-2 and TRBJ2-1; D call uncertain. The CDR3 contains 15 residues. V gave up 1 base and J gave up 5 bases, with 12 bases separating them. Germline V gene sequence: CDR1 LGHNA, CDR2 YNFKEQ. The CDR3 spells CASSQGDGSDNEQFF. In nucleotides, the CDR3 is TGTGCCAGCAGCCAAGGTGACGGAAGCGACAATGAGCAGTTCTTC.

CDR3 coding DNA: TGTGCCAGCAGCTCCACCAGGACCTATTTCAAAAACATTCAGTACTTC. Its translation is CASSSTRTYFKNIQYF. The V call is TRBV7-9, the J call TRBJ2-4, with D unclear. V lost 4 bases and J 3 bases, leaving 16 bases between the germline ends. The CDR3 runs to 16 residues. Germline assignment: CDR1 SEHNR and CDR2 FQNEAQ (reference sequence).

This chain links TRBV19 with TRBJ2-2, with TRBD1 matching 7 bases. Germline V gene data show CDR1 as LNHDA and CDR2 as SQIVND (reference sequence). The ends lost 5 bases at V and 2 bases at J; junction bases unmatched: 5. This CDR3 region has 15 residues. This CDR3 is CASSARDRNTGELFF. The CDR3 bases are TGTGCCAGTAGTGCCCGGGACAGAAACACCGGGGAGCTGTTTTTT.

The table lists this clonotype with a few counts. The gene calls are TRBV2 and TRBJ2-5; 7 nucleotides agree with TRBD1. V shed 5 bases and J 4 bases; nucleotides not matched to a gene: 10. Germline CDR1 and CDR2: SNHLY and FYNNEI. The CDR3 covers 15 residues. The DNA for the CDR3 is TGTGCCAGCAGTAGACAGGGCCAGAGAGGAGAGACCCAGTACTTC. Amino acids: CASSRQGQRGETQYF.

The V gene is TRBV5-1, the J gene TRBJ2-3; 11 nucleotides line up with TRBD2. CDR3 size: 16 residues. Trimming cost V 6 bases and J 2 bases; bases outside gene matches: 8. Germline CDR1 SGHRS, CDR2 YFSETQ. CDR3 in DNA: TGCGCCAGCAACCTGGGTAGCGGGGGGGCCACAGATACGCAGTATTTT. Protein product: CASNLGSGGATDTQYF.

This clonotype was observed a few times. The chain recombines TRBV27 with TRBJ1-3; 7 bases agree with TRBD1. CDR1 is MNHEY and CDR2 is SMNVEV in the germline V gene (reference sequence). The CDR3 runs 17 residues. J was trimmed by 2 bases and V by 2 bases; bases with no gene match: 9. CDR3 coding DNA: TGTGCCAGCAGTTTACGAGGAGGGGGCCTCGCTGGAAACACCATATATTTT. Translated, it gives CASSLRGGGLAGNTIYF.

The rearrangement links TRBV9 to TRBJ2-3, with TRBD2 identical over 12 bases. Trimming cost V 5 bases and J 0 bases; bases outside gene matches: 4. The germline gives CDR1 SGDLS, CDR2 YYNGEE. This CDR3 is 16 amino acids long. In DNA form, the CDR3 reads TGTGCCAGCAGGGAGGGGACTAGCGGGAGCACAGATACGCAGTATTTT. The encoded protein is CASREGTSGSTDTQYF.